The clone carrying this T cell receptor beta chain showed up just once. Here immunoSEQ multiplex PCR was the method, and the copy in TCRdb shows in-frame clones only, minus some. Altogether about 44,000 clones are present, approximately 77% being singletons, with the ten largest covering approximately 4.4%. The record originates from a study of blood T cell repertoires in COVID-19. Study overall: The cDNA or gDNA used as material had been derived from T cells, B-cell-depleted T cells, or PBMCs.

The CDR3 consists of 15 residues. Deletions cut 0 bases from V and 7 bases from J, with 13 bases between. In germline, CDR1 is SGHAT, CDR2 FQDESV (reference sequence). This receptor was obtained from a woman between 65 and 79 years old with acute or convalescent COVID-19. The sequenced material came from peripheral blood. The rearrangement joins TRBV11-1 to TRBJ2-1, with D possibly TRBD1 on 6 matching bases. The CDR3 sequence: CASSLALAQGNEQFF. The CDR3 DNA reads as TGTGCCAGCAGCTTAGCCTTAGCCCAGGGGAATGAGCAGTTCTTC.